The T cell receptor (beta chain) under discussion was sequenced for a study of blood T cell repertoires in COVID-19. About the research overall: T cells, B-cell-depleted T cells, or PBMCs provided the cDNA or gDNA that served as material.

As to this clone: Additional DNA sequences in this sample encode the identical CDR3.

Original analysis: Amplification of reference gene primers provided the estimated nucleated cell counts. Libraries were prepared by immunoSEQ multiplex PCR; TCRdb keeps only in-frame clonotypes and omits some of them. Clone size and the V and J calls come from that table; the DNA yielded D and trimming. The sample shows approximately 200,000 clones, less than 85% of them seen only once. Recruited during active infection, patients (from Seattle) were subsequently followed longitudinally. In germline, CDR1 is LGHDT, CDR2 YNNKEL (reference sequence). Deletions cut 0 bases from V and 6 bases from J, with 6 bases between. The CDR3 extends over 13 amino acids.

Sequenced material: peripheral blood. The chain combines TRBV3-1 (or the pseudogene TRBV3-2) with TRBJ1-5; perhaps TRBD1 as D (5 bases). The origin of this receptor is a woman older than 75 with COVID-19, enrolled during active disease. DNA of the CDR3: TGTGCCAGCAGCCAAGACAGGGCTCAGCCCCAGCATTTT. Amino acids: CASSQDRAQPQHF.